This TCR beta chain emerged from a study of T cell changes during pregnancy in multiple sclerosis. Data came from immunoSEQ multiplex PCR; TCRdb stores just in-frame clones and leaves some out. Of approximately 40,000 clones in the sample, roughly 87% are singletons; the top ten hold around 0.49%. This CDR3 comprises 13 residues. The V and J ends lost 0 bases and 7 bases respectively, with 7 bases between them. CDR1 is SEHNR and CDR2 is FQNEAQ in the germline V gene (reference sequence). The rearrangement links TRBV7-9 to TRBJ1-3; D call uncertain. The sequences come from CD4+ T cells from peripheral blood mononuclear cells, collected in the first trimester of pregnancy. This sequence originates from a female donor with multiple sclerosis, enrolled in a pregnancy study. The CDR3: CASSLATVNTIYF. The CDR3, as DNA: TGTGCCAGCAGCTTAGCGACTGTGAACACCATATATTTT.